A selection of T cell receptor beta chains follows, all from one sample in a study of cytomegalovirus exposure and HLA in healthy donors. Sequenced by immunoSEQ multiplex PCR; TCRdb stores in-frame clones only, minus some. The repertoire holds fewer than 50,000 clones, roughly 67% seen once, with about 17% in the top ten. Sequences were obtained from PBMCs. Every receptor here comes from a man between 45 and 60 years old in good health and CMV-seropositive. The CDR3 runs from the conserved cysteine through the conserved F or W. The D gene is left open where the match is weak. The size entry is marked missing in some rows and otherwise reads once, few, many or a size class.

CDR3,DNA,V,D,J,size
CAIRAGGDEQFF,TGTGCCATCCGGGCGGGAGGGGATGAGCAGTTCTTC,TRBV10-3,TRBD2,TRBJ2-1,NA
CASSLRENEKLFF,TGTGCCAGCAGTTTACGGGAGAATGAGAAACTGTTTTTT,TRBV27,NA,TRBJ1-4,NA
CASSEGGFGGTEAFF,TGTGCCAGCAGTGAGGGGGGATTCGGGGGTACTGAAGCTTTCTTT,TRBV2,NA,TRBJ1-1,few
CASSLSGDTQYF,TGTGCCAGCAGTTTGTCCGGGGATACGCAGTATTTT,TRBV6-5,NA,TRBJ2-3,NA
CASSYVTNYYQETQYF,TGTGCCAGCAGTTATGTTACTAACTATTACCAAGAGACCCAGTACTTC,TRBV2,NA,TRBJ2-5,few
CASSAVVGAHLEAFF,TGTGCCAGCAGCGCCGTGGTGGGGGCGCATCTTGAAGCTTTCTTT,TRBV7-2,NA,TRBJ1-1,NA
CSARADNEKLFF,TGCAGCGCGAGGGCTGACAATGAAAAACTGTTTTTT,TRBV29-1,NA,TRBJ1-4,NA
CASSEGGYEQYF,TGTGCCAGCAGTGAAGGCGGGTACGAGCAGTACTTC,TRBV6-1,NA,TRBJ2-7,NA
CASSLVQGGTEAFF,TGTGCCAGCAGCTTAGTACAGGGTGGCACTGAAGCTTTCTTT,TRBV7-2,NA,TRBJ1-1,NA
CATSIGQGRETQYF,TGTGCCACCAGCATTGGACAGGGCAGGGAGACCCAGTACTTC,TRBV15,TRBD1,TRBJ2-5,NA
CASSSRDRGTMNTEAFF,TGTGCCAGCAGCTCGCGGGACAGGGGGACTATGAACACTGAAGCTTTCTTT,TRBV13,TRBD1,TRBJ1-1,NA